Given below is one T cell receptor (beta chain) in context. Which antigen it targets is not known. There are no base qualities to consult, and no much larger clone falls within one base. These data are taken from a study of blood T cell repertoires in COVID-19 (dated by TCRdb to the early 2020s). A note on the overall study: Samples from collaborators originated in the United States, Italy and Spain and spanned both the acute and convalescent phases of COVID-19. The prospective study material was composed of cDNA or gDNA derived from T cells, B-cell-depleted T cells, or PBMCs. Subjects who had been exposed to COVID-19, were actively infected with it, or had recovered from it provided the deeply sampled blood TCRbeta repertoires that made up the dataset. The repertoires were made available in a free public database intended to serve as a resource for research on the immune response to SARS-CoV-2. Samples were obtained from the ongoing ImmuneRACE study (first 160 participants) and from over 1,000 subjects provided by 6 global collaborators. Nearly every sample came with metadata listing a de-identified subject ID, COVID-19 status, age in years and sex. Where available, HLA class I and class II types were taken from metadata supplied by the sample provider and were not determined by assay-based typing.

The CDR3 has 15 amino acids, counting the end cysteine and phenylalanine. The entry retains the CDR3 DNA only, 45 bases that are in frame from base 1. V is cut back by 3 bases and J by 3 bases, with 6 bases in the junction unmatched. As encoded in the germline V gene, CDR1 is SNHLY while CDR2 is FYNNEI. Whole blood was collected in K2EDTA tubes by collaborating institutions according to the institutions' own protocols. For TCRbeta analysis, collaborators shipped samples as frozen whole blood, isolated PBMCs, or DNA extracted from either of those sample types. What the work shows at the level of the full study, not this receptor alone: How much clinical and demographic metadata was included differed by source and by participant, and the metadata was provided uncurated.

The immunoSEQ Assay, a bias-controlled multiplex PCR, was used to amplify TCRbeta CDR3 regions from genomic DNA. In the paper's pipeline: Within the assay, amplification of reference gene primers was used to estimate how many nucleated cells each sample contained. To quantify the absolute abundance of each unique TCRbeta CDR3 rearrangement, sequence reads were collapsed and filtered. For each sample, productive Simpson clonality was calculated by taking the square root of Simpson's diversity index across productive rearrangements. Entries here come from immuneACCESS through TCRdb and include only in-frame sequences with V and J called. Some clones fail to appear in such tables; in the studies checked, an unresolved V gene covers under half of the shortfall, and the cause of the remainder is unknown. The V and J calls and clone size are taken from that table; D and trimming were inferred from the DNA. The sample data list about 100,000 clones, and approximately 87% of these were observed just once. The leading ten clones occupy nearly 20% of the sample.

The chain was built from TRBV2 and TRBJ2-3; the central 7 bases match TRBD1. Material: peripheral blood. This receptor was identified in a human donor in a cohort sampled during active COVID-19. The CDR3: CASSDPGQTTDTQYF. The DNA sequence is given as TGTGCCAGCAGTGACCCGGGACAGACAACAGATACGCAGTATTTT. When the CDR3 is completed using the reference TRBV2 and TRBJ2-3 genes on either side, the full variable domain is EPEVTQTPSHQVTQMGQEVILRCVPISNHLYFYWYRQILGQKVEFLVSFYNNEISEKSEIFDDQFSVERPDGSNFTLKIRSTKLEDSAMYFCASSDPGQTTDTQYFGPGTRLTVL.